These 32 T cell receptor beta chains share one sample of origin, sequenced in a study of shared clonotypes between healthy human individuals. Sequencing used immunoSEQ multiplex PCR; TCRdb keeps in-frame clones, though not all of them. The sample has more than 400,000 clones, roughly 95% seen once. The sequenced material came from naive CD4+ T cells sorted from blood. Subset meaning: CD45RA+ positively selected. All receptors come from a woman aged 25 to 39 in good health.

The rearrangement joins TRBV10-1 to TRBJ2-7; D is unresolved. Germline lookup yields CDR1 WNHNN and CDR2 SYGVQD (reference sequence). This CDR3 comprises 14 residues. The V gene lost 8 bases and the J gene lost 6 bases, with 20 bases spanning the gap. CDR3: CASPSDQTYSEQYF. The CDR3 DNA reads TGCGCCAGCCCCTCGGATCAAACCTACTCCGAGCAGTACTTC.

The chain couples TRBV27 to TRBJ2-7; a weak D match, TRBD1 (5 bases). The germline gives CDR1 MNHEY, CDR2 SMNVEV (reference sequence). This CDR3 spans 15 amino acids. V gave up 6 bases and J gave up 5 bases, with 20 bases separating them. The CDR3 region is CASSHSGHGLDEQYF. CDR3 DNA sequence: TGTGCCAGCAGCCACTCCGGACATGGCTTGGACGAGCAGTACTTC.

This rearrangement joins TRBV7-2 to TRBJ1-1; 7 nucleotides agree with TRBD1. There are 16 residues in the CDR3. In germline, CDR1 is SGHTA, CDR2 FQGNSA. Trimming took 3 bases from V and 0 from J; bases not matched to a gene: 7. For the CDR3, the DNA is TGTGCCAGCAGCTTTTTGGCAGGGGGGCTGAACACTGAAGCTTTCTTT. Translation: CASSFLAGGLNTEAFF.

This CDR3 is CASSLFPSGSQETQYF. CDR3 nucleotide sequence: TGTGCCAGCAGCTTATTCCCTAGCGGAAGCCAAGAGACCCAGTACTTC. The rearrangement joins TRBV7-8 to TRBJ2-5; TRBD2 matches 7 bases. The V gene end was trimmed by 2 bases and the J gene end by 1 base; junction bases not matched to a gene: 7. The CDR3 loop spans 16 amino acids. The germline gives CDR1 SGHVS, CDR2 FQNEAQ.

The chain is built from TRBV4-1 and TRBJ2-5, with TRBD2 matching 15 bases. The DNA matches TRBJ2-7 better at its end, which makes the J call doubtful. The CDR3 runs to 18 residues. CDR1 is MGHRA, CDR2 YSYEKL, per germline. The CDR3 nucleotides read TGCGCCAGCAGCCAAGGGGGACTAGCGGGAGGTAGGCCCTACGAGCAGTACTTC. This codes for CASSQGGLAGGRPYEQYF.

The V and J genes are TRBV5-6 and TRBJ2-2, with 7 nucleotides matching TRBD1. This CDR3 spans 15 amino acids. V dropped 4 bases and J dropped 3; count of bases not matched to a gene: 6. Germline CDR1 reads SGHDT; CDR2 reads YYEEEE. The CDR3 region is CASSDDTGDTGELFF. The CDR3 DNA reads as TGTGCCAGCAGCGACGATACAGGGGACACCGGGGAGCTGTTTTTT.

The rearrangement links TRBV4-2 to TRBJ1-5; 9 bases map to TRBD1. The V and J ends lost 1 base and 7 bases, in that order; junction bases with no gene match: 2. Per the germline V gene, CDR1 is LGHNA and CDR2 is YNFKEQ. The CDR3 sequence is 14 residues long. The CDR3 spells CASSQGTGEQPQHF. Here the CDR3 DNA reads TGTGCCAGCAGCCAAGGGACAGGGGAACAGCCCCAGCATTTT.

On this clone itself: Different DNA sequences within this sample yield the same CDR3. This chain links TRBV28 with TRBJ2-2; unclear D gene. The V and J ends lost 3 bases and 4 bases respectively, with 6 bases between them. Germline V gene data show CDR1 as MDHEN and CDR2 as SYDVKM. This CDR3 is 13 amino acids long. The CDR3 spells CASSFPPTGELFF. The CDR3 nucleotides read TGTGCCAGCAGTTTTCCCCCCACCGGGGAGCTGTTTTTT.

This chain uses TRBV11-2 with TRBJ2-1; perhaps TRBD2 as D (6 bases). V was clipped by 5 bases and J by 0 bases, with 11 bases between them. The CDR3 is 15 residues long. In germline, CDR1 is SGHAT, CDR2 FQNNGV. Here the CDR3 reads CASSGGLSSYNEQFF. CDR3 nucleotide sequence: TGTGCCAGCAGCGGGGGACTCAGCTCCTACAATGAGCAGTTCTTC.

The rearrangement joins TRBV6-1 to TRBJ1-1; tentative D call: TRBD1 (5 bases). Trimming stripped 5 bases from V and 10 bases from J, with 14 bases between. The germline gives CDR1 MNHNS, CDR2 SASEGT. The CDR3 is made up of 12 amino acids. CDR3 loop: CASSLGPLGAFF. In DNA, the CDR3 is TGTGCCAGCAGTCTGGGACCTCTTGGAGCTTTCTTT.

The CDR3 region is CASAQVSQDQPQHF. In DNA, the CDR3 is TGCGCCAGCGCTCAAGTCAGCCAGGATCAGCCCCAGCATTTT. The chain employs TRBV10-2 and TRBJ1-5; D unclear. The CDR3 is made up of 14 amino acids. Germline V gene data show CDR1 as WSHSY and CDR2 as SAAADI. Trimming took 8 bases from V and 5 from J, leaving 16 bases between them.

The chain carries TRBV7-3 and TRBJ1-3; the D gene is possibly TRBD1 (6 bases). V was clipped by 1 base and J by 2 bases, with 9 bases between them. This CDR3 region has 15 residues. The germline V gene has CDR1 SGHTA and CDR2 FQGTGA. For the CDR3, the DNA is TGTGCCAGCAGCTTAAATGGACAGCCTGGAAACACCATATATTTT. It is translated as CASSLNGQPGNTIYF.

The CDR3 is CASSSAGSYEQYF. In nucleotides, the CDR3 is TGCGCCAGCAGCTCTGCGGGCTCCTACGAGCAGTACTTC. The chain employs TRBV5-1 and TRBJ2-7; D might be TRBD2 (5 bases). The CDR3 has 13 amino acids. Per germline, CDR1 SGHRS and CDR2 YFSETQ. V was clipped by 3 bases and J by 0 bases, with 7 bases between them.

The chain employs TRBV5-1 and TRBJ2-2; TRBD2 agrees at 7 bases. CDR3 length: 17 residues. The ends lost 1 base at V and 3 bases at J; junction bases unmatched: 9. From germline, CDR1 is SGHRS and CDR2 YFSETQ. In nucleotides, the CDR3 is TGCGCCAGCAGCTTGTTCGGGGGAGGGCCGGACACCGGGGAGCTGTTTTTT. It yields the protein CASSLFGGGPDTGELFF.

This sequence joins TRBV23-1 and TRBJ2-7; D gene uncertain. TRBV23-1 belongs to the ORF category, with a function that is uncertain. The germline V and J ends were trimmed by 7 bases and 4 bases, with 17 bases remaining between them. The CDR3 totals 14 residues. CDR3 bases: TGCGCCAGCACCCAGAAGAACAGAGATTACGAGCAGTACTTC. This translates into CASTQKNRDYEQYF.

This CDR3 is CSAPGLDTQYF. The CDR3, as DNA: TGCAGTGCTCCCGGACTTGATACGCAGTATTTT. The chain recombines TRBV20-1 with TRBJ2-3; D possibly corresponds to TRBD2 (5 bases). Germline CDR1 DFQATT, CDR2 SNEGSKA (reference sequence). Trimming removed 5 bases at V and 6 bases at J, with 9 bases between. The CDR3 covers 11 residues.

V and J are TRBV6-1 and TRBJ2-7; the match to TRBD2 covers 14 bases. The germline CDR1 and CDR2 sequences are MNHNS and SASEGT. The CDR3 consists of 15 residues. V shed 7 bases and J 6 bases; nucleotides not matched to a gene: 8. CDR3: CASMRLAGGPGEQYF. In nucleotides, the CDR3 is TGTGCCAGCATGCGACTAGCGGGAGGGCCGGGCGAGCAGTACTTC.

The CDR3 loop reads CASSVVGYNEQFF. CDR3 bases: TGTGCCAGCAGCGTAGTAGGGTACAATGAGCAGTTCTTC. This chain joins TRBV9 and TRBJ2-1; D unclear. The CDR3 length is 13 residues. From germline, CDR1 is SGDLS and CDR2 YYNGEE. Trimming took 0 bases from V and 4 from J, leaving 5 bases between them. The full variable domain, with the rest looked up from reference TRBV9 and TRBJ2-1, is DSGVTQTPKHLITATGQRVTLRCSPRSGDLSVYWYQQSLDQGLQFLIQYYNGEERAKGNILERFSAQQFPDLHSELNLSSLELGDSALYFCASSVVGYNEQFFGPGTRLTVL.

This clone has a single count. The chain couples TRBV28 to TRBJ1-1; D unclear. Per the germline V gene, CDR1 is MDHEN and CDR2 is SYDVKM. CDR3 length: 15 amino acids. The V end lost 2 bases, the J end lost 7 bases, and 17 bases lay between the germline ends. In DNA, the CDR3 is TGTGCCAGCAGTTTAGCTGCCAGCCCCACGGTTGAAGCTTTCTTT. This translates into CASSLAASPTVEAFF.

The chain is built from TRBV7-3 and TRBJ2-3; no reliable D call. V was shortened by 0 bases and J by 6 bases, with 7 bases between the two germline ends. There are 13 residues in the CDR3. Germline V CDR1 and CDR2: SGHTA, FQGTGA. DNA for the CDR3: TGTGCCAGCAGCTTAACTCAGTTGGATACGCAGTATTTT. Translating gives CASSLTQLDTQYF.

As for this clone: Other DNA sequences in the same sample also yield this CDR3. This sequence joins TRBV6-5 and TRBJ1-1; D remains unclear. V was shortened by 0 bases and J by 1 base, with 3 bases between the two germline ends. There are 13 residues in the CDR3. Germline CDR1 is MNHEY and CDR2 is SVGAGI. The CDR3: CASSYSRNTEAFF. The CDR3 DNA reads TGTGCCAGCAGTTACTCGAGGAACACTGAAGCTTTCTTT.

J is TRBJ1-5 and V is TRBV5-1, with 8 bases fitting TRBD1. The CDR3 has 20 amino acids. CDR1 is SGHRS, CDR2 YFSETQ, per germline. The J segment lost 4 bases and the V segment lost 7 bases, leaving 25 bases of the junction unmatched. The CDR3 DNA reads TGCGCCAGCTTACCCAAACAAGAACGGTGCAGGGGGCTTAGGAATCAGCCCCAGCATTTT. This codes for CASLPKQERCRGLRNQPQHF.

The chain is built from TRBV30 and TRBJ2-1, with 8 bases lining up with TRBD2. The V gene end was trimmed by 2 bases and the J gene end by 10 bases; junction bases not matched to a gene: 22. CDR1 GTSNPN and CDR2 SVGIG come from the germline V gene (reference sequence). The length of the CDR3 is 18 residues. The CDR3 sequence is CAWSKWVAGPTMGLEQFF. In DNA form, the CDR3 reads TGTGCCTGGAGTAAATGGGTAGCGGGGCCCACTATGGGATTGGAGCAGTTCTTC.

The V call is TRBV4-1, the J call TRBJ1-6, with 10 bases matching TRBD1. Germline CDR1 is MGHRA and CDR2 is YSYEKL. The CDR3 spans 17 residues. The V segment lost 4 bases and the J segment 9 bases; nucleotides outside the gene matches: 12. In nucleotides, the CDR3 is TGCGCCAGCAGCCTCACCGCCGGGACAGGGGAGAGTTCACCCCTCCACTTT. It yields the protein CASSLTAGTGESSPLHF.

The J gene is TRBJ2-7, the V gene TRBV7-9; 9 positions match TRBD1. The V segment lost 5 bases and the J segment 3 bases; nucleotides outside the gene matches: 5. Per germline, CDR1 SEHNR and CDR2 FQNEAQ (reference sequence). The CDR3 consists of 14 residues. The CDR3 spells CASSRQGGLYEQYF. The CDR3, as DNA: TGTGCCAGCAGCAGACAGGGGGGTCTCTACGAGCAGTACTTC.

In nucleotides, the CDR3 is TGTGCCAGCAGTTTAGGCATCGACAGGGGGTATGGCTACACCTTC. Its protein product is CASSLGIDRGYGYTF. The J gene is TRBJ1-2, the V gene TRBV28; 9 positions agree with TRBD1. The CDR3 has 15 residues. Germline V gene data show CDR1 as MDHEN and CDR2 as SYDVKM. With V trimmed by 2 bases and J by 5 bases, 6 bases remained unmatched.

This chain joins TRBV5-1 and TRBJ2-5; TRBD2 matches at 7 bases. The J call may be in error: the DNA end matches TRBJ2-7 better. Germline V gene data show CDR1 as SGHRS and CDR2 as YFSETQ. The CDR3 runs to 14 residues. For the CDR3, the DNA is TGCGCCAGCAGCTGGGGAGGGAGGCCCTACGAGCAGTACTTC. It yields the protein CASSWGGRPYEQYF.

Here the CDR3 reads CASSTQTGRHGELFF. CDR3 DNA: TGCGCCAGCAGCACCCAGACAGGACGCCACGGGGAGCTGTTTTTT. This rearrangement joins TRBV5-1 to TRBJ2-2; maybe TRBD1 (6 bases). CDR1 and CDR2 (germline): SGHRS, YFSETQ. Trimming took 4 bases from V and 7 from J, leaving 17 bases between them. CDR3 size: 15 residues.

The chain combines TRBV28 with TRBJ1-3, with D possibly matching TRBD1 (6 bases). With 3 bases removed from V and 0 bases from J, the gap between germline ends came to 24 bases. Per germline, CDR1 MDHEN and CDR2 SYDVKM. The length of the CDR3 is 20 residues. The chain's CDR3 is CASSLRRGRGNKYSGNTIYF. The DNA for the CDR3 is TGTGCCAGCAGTTTGCGGAGAGGCAGGGGAAACAAATACTCTGGAAACACCATATATTTT.

The V and J genes are TRBV11-2 and TRBJ2-5; D possibly uses TRBD1 or TRBD2 (5 bases each). Germline CDR1 is SGHAT and CDR2 is FQNNGV. V gave up 8 bases and J gave up 5 bases, with 21 bases separating them. The CDR3 length is 15 residues. The CDR3 here is CASPGPRLWRETQYF. CDR3 sequence (DNA): TGTGCCAGCCCAGGGCCAAGGCTGTGGAGGGAGACCCAGTACTTC.

V is TRBV10-1 and J is TRBJ1-2; D is unresolved. Trimming shortened V by 2 bases and J by 6 bases, and 19 bases separated the two germline ends. Germline CDR1 is WNHNN and CDR2 is SYGVQD (reference sequence). The CDR3 has 16 residues. The DNA of the CDR3 is TGCGCCAGCAGTGAGAGCGCCGAACCCGGAGTCCATGGCTACACCTTC. Protein product: CASSESAEPGVHGYTF.

Of note for this clone: Other DNA sequences of this sample code for an identical CDR3. J is TRBJ1-5 and V is TRBV7-9; D gene unclear. CDR1 is SEHNR and CDR2 is FQNEAQ in the germline V gene (reference sequence). The CDR3 length is 14 residues. With 1 base removed from V and 3 bases from J, the gap between germline ends came to 7 bases. The CDR3 region has the DNA TGTGCCAGCAGCTTAGGGCAGGACAATCAGCCCCAGCATTTT. It encodes CASSLGQDNQPQHF.